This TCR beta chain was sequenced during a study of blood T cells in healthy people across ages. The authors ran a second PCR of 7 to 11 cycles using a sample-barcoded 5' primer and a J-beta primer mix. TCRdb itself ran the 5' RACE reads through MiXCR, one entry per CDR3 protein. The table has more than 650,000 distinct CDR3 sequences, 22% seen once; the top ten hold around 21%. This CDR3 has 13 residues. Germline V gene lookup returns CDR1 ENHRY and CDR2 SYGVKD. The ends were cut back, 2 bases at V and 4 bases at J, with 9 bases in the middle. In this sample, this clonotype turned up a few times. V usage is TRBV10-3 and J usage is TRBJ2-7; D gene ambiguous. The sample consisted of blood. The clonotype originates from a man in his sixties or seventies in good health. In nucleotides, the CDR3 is TGTGCCATCAGTGAGCTCCAGCCTTACGAGCAGTACTTC. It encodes CAISELQPYEQYF.